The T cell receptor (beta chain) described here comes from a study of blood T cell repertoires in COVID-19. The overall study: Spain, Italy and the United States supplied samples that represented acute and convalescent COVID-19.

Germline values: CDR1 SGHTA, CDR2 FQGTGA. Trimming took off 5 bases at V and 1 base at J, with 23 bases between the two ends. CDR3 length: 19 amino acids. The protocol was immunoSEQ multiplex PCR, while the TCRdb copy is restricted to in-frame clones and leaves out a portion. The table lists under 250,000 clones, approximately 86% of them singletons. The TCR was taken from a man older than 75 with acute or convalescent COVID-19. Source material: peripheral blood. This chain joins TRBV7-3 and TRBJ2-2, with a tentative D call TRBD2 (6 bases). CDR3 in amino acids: CASSHSGNGQGGNTGELFF. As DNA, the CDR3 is TGTGCCAGCAGCCACTCGGGAAACGGGCAGGGAGGGAACACCGGGGAGCTGTTTTTT.